The 22 T cell receptor beta chains below come from one sample, sequenced in a study of Ad26.COV2.S vaccination and SARS-CoV-2 variants. Treatment here: some 20 received Ad26.COV2.S at low or high dose, single or two shots; a few received placebo; per-sample allocation not given. On day 63 after the first injection, vaccine and placebo recipients gave samples. Data came from immunoSEQ multiplex PCR; TCRdb stores just in-frame clones and leaves some out. The data hold 350,000 to 500,000 clones, with about nine tenths observed a single time. Specimen: peripheral blood, collected in a trial of Ad26.COV2.S vaccine versus placebo. These receptors all stem from a person aged 18-65 years who received the Ad26.COV2.S COVID-19 vaccine or a placebo.

The chain is built from TRBV5-5 and TRBJ2-3; no clear D. The length of the CDR3 is 13 residues. From germline, CDR1 is SGHKS and CDR2 YYEKEE (reference sequence). V lost 1 base and J lost 6, with 9 bases in between. The CDR3 sequence: CASSLSVGDTQYF. The CDR3, as DNA: TGTGCCAGCAGCTTGTCGGTGGGGGATACGCAGTATTTT.

The DNA for the CDR3 is TGTGCCAGCAGCGCCCGACAGGGGTGGTACGAGCAGTACTTC. It specifies CASSARQGWYEQYF. The chain joins TRBV6-5 to TRBJ2-7, with 8 bases identical to TRBD1. The CDR3 has 14 amino acids. CDR1 and CDR2 from the germline V gene are MNHEY and SVGAGI. V lost 6 bases to trimming and J lost 4 bases; unmatched junction nucleotides: 8.

V is TRBV3-1 (or the pseudogene TRBV3-2) and J is TRBJ2-6; no definite D call. Trimming took 4 bases from V and 5 from J, leaving 12 bases between them. The CDR3 has 15 residues. CDR1 and CDR2 (germline): LGHDT, YNNKEL (reference sequence). CDR3 coding DNA: TGTGCCAGCAGCCCAGCAGGTTGGAGGGCCAACGTCCTGACTTTC. Encoded protein: CASSPAGWRANVLTF.

This clone was counted between two and nine times. The chain employs TRBV7-2 and TRBJ2-7; maybe TRBD1 (6 bases). Per the germline V gene, CDR1 is SGHTA and CDR2 is FQGNSA. The CDR3 consists of 15 residues. Trimming stripped 2 bases from V and 3 bases from J, with 14 bases between. CDR3 sequence reads: CASSLTTGIRYEQYF. CDR3 coding DNA: TGTGCCAGCAGCTTAACCACAGGGATTCGCTACGAGCAGTACTTC.

The rearrangement joins TRBV7-9 to TRBJ2-2, with 7 bases lining up with TRBD2. J was trimmed by 3 bases and V by 2 bases; bases with no gene match: 9. The length of the CDR3 is 17 residues. Germline CDR1 and CDR2: SEHNR and FQNEAQ (reference sequence). CDR3 protein: CASSLSRTSRDTGELFF. CDR3 DNA: TGTGCCAGCAGCTTAAGCCGGACTAGTCGGGACACCGGGGAGCTGTTTTTT.

This chain uses TRBV19 with TRBJ2-7; 7 bases are a match to TRBD1. After removal of 9 bases from V and 2 bases from J, the junction contained 10 bases not matched to a gene. The V gene's germline CDR1 is LNHDA and CDR2 SQIVND (reference sequence). The CDR3 extends over 14 amino acids. CDR3 loop: CARIGQELPYEQYF. The CDR3 DNA sequence: TGTGCCAGGATCGGACAGGAGCTCCCCTACGAGCAGTACTTC.

The rearrangement uses TRBV28 and TRBJ2-5, with TRBD1 identical over 10 bases. CDR1 is MDHEN and CDR2 is SYDVKM in the germline V gene. The CDR3 extends over 15 amino acids. With 5 bases clipped from V and 3 bases from J, the junction kept 6 bases outside the gene matches. The CDR3 protein is CASSTPTGGEETQYF. The DNA for the CDR3 is TGTGCCAGCAGTACTCCGACAGGGGGCGAAGAGACCCAGTACTTC.

The chain's CDR3 is CASSFSIAGAYNEQFF. In DNA, the CDR3 is TGTGCCAGCAGCTTCTCCATAGCGGGAGCTTACAATGAGCAGTTCTTC. The J gene is TRBJ2-1, the V gene TRBV5-6, with TRBD2 identical over 9 bases. The trim removed 2 bases at V and 4 bases at J, leaving 7 bases unmatched. Germline lookup yields CDR1 SGHDT and CDR2 YYEEEE. The CDR3 sequence is 16 residues long.

V and J are TRBV19 and TRBJ1-1; D is unresolved. This CDR3 is 15 amino acids long. Germline V CDR1 and CDR2: LNHDA, SQIVND (reference sequence). The V and J ends lost 10 bases and 1 base respectively, with 19 bases between them. This CDR3 reads CATHKGFARNTEAFF. For the CDR3, the DNA is TGTGCCACGCACAAAGGATTCGCAAGGAACACTGAAGCTTTCTTT. The whole variable domain, filled in from reference TRBV19 and TRBJ1-1, reads DGGITQSPKYLFRKEGQNVTLSCEQNLNHDAMYWYRQDPGQGLRLIYYSQIVNDFQKGDIAEGYSVSREKKESFPLTVTSAQKNPTAFYLCATHKGFARNTEAFFGQGTRLTVV.

V gene TRBV6-5 combines with J gene TRBJ2-1; D perhaps matches TRBD1 (6 bases). This CDR3 is built from 14 residues. Between the trimmed V and J ends, which lost 4 bases and 5 bases, there was a span of 12 bases. CDR1 and CDR2 (germline): MNHEY, SVGAGI. The CDR3 region has the DNA TGTGCCAGCAGTTCCAGGGACACGCACAATGAGCAGTTCTTC. The encoded protein is CASSSRDTHNEQFF.

CDR3 DNA: TGTGCCAGCAGTGGTGGGTTTGGTGAAAAACTGTTTTTT. This encodes CASSGGFGEKLFF. The chain joins TRBV9 to TRBJ1-4; the D is unclear. The ends were cut back, 5 bases at V and 7 bases at J, with 12 bases in the middle. CDR3 length equals 13 residues. Germline V lookup: CDR1 SGDLS, CDR2 YYNGEE.

The chain couples TRBV3-1 (or the pseudogene TRBV3-2) to TRBJ2-1, with D possibly being TRBD1 or TRBD2 (5 bases each). V was trimmed by 1 base and J by 8 bases, leaving 15 bases between them. The germline CDR1 and CDR2 sequences are LGHDT and YNNKEL (reference sequence). The CDR3 spans 15 residues. The DNA for the CDR3 is TGTGCCAGCAGCCAAGTAGGGGCTAATAGCGATGAGCAGTTCTTC. Residues: CASSQVGANSDEQFF.

The rearrangement links TRBV6-6 to TRBJ2-7; 8 bases line up with TRBD2. From germline, CDR1 is MNHNY and CDR2 SVGAGI (reference sequence). With 6 bases clipped from V and 4 bases from J, the junction kept 11 bases outside the gene matches. The CDR3 has 15 amino acids. The CDR3 region is CASSRPSSGPYEQYF. The CDR3 coding sequence is TGTGCCAGCAGCCGGCCCTCTAGCGGGCCTTACGAGCAGTACTTC.

The V gene is TRBV28, the J gene TRBJ2-4; D gene unclear. This CDR3 has 18 residues. CDR1 MDHEN and CDR2 SYDVKM come from the germline V gene. Trimming shortened V by 6 bases and J by 0 bases, and 21 bases separated the two germline ends. The CDR3 coding sequence is TGTGCCAGCAGCCCCAGCGCGAGATATGACATAGCCAAAAACATTCAGTACTTC. Protein: CASSPSARYDIAKNIQYF.

The chain joins TRBV28 to TRBJ1-1; the match to TRBD1 covers 9 bases. Trimming cost V 5 bases and J 3 bases; bases outside gene matches: 4. Germline values: CDR1 MDHEN, CDR2 SYDVKM. The CDR3 has 14 amino acids. The CDR3 spells CASSTGGSYTEAFF. CDR3 in DNA: TGTGCCAGCAGTACAGGGGGCTCCTACACTGAAGCTTTCTTT.

This chain uses TRBV5-1 with TRBJ1-2; D possibly corresponds to TRBD1 (5 bases). The V end was cut by 1 base, the J end by 7 bases, with 17 bases between. Germline-derived CDR1 and CDR2 are SGHRS and YFSETQ. The CDR3 sequence is 15 residues long. The CDR3 DNA is TGCGCCAGCAGCTTGTCGGGAGGGGTCGGTCGTGGCTACACCTTC. This gives the protein CASSLSGGVGRGYTF.

The chain carries TRBV7-3 and TRBJ2-1; 8 bases align to TRBD2. Germline V CDR1 and CDR2: SGHTA, FQGTGA. This CDR3 is 16 amino acids long. V lost 5 bases, J lost 0 bases, and 6 bases stayed unmatched. The CDR3 sequence: CASSILSGSSYNEQFF. The CDR3 coding sequence is TGTGCCAGCAGCATCCTCAGCGGGAGCTCCTACAATGAGCAGTTCTTC.

The chain joins TRBV11-3 to TRBJ2-1, with 11 bases aligning to TRBD1. V lost 0 bases to trimming and J lost 5 bases; unmatched junction nucleotides: 9. CDR3 length: 18 amino acids. CDR1 is SGHNT and CDR2 is YENEEA in the germline V gene. The DNA for the CDR3 is TGTGCCAGCAGCTTAGATCGGTGGGGACAGGGGGGAAACAATGAGCAGTTCTTC. Amino acids: CASSLDRWGQGGNNEQFF.

The chain uses TRBV28 and TRBJ2-2, with TRBD1 matching 7 bases. The V gene's germline CDR1 is MDHEN and CDR2 SYDVKM. The CDR3 has 14 residues. With V trimmed by 6 bases and J by 6 bases, 7 bases remained unmatched. CDR3 nucleotide sequence: TGTGCCAGCAGGAGGACAGGAAAGGCCGGGGAGCTGTTTTTT. Protein product: CASRRTGKAGELFF.

This chain connects TRBV28 to TRBJ2-5; no firm D call. The V end was cut by 1 base, the J end by 4 bases, with 7 bases between. The CDR3 is 13 amino acids. Germline lookup yields CDR1 MDHEN and CDR2 SYDVKM. CDR3 nucleotide sequence: TGTGCCAGCAGTTTATATCAGTCAGAGACCCAGTACTTC. The encoded protein is CASSLYQSETQYF.

The V call is TRBV7-8, the J call TRBJ2-1; 12 bases line up with TRBD2. Trimming removed 1 base from V and 8 bases from J; junction bases left unmatched: 9. This CDR3 is 17 amino acids long. The germline CDR1 and CDR2 sequences are SGHVS and FQNEAQ. The CDR3 sequence: CASSLDPTSGRTDEQFF. DNA of the CDR3: TGTGCCAGCAGCTTAGATCCCACTAGCGGGAGGACCGATGAGCAGTTCTTC.

The rearrangement links TRBV3-1 (or the pseudogene TRBV3-2) to TRBJ2-3; TRBD2 might be the D (5 bases). The length of the CDR3 is 17 residues. With 2 bases removed from V and 3 bases from J, the gap between germline ends came to 18 bases. CDR1 LGHDT and CDR2 YNNKEL come from the germline V gene (reference sequence). DNA of the CDR3: TGTGCCAGCAGCCAACTTTTCCGGGGTTCTTTGACAGATACGCAGTATTTT. Its translation is CASSQLFRGSLTDTQYF.